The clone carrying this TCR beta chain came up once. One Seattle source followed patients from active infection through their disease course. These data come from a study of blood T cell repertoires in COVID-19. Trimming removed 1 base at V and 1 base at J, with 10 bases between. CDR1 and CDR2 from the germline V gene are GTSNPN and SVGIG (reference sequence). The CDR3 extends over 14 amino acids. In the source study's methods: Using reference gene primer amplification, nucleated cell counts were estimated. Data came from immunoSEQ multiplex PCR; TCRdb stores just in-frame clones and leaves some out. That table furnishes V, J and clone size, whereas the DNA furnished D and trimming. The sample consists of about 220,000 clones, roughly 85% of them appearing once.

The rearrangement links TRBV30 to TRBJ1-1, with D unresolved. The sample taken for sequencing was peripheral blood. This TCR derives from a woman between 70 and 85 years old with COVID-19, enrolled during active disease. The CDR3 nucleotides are TGTGCCTGGAGTGGACGGGGAGGGAACACTGAAGCTTTCTTT. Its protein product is CAWSGRGGNTEAFF.